This TCR beta chain was profiled in a study of radiotherapy plus CTLA-4 blockade in lung cancer. The overall study: Objective responses were observed in approximately 17% of patients, and disease control was achieved by about 30%.

A note on this clone: As yet, its antigen is unknown.

Alongside CTLA-4 blockade with ipilimumab, patients with chemo-refractory metastatic non-small-cell lung cancer received focal radiation. Produced via immunoSEQ multiplex PCR; TCRdb's table is partial and in-frame only. The sample lists tens of thousands of clones, 70% to 85% seen once, with approximately 0.79% in the top ten. Regarding the study as a whole: Reports identified early blood T cell clone dynamics, with interferon-beta, as the best response predictor. Radiotherapy was combined with ipilimumab, and tumor-derived TCR clones then expanded in blood.

This specimen was peripheral blood, taken from a patient treated with radiotherapy plus ipilimumab. The receptor comes from a human donor with non-small cell lung cancer who had stable disease on radiotherapy plus ipilimumab.

CDR3 residues: CATSTGSNQPQHF. The CDR3 region has the DNA TGTGCCACCTCGACAGGGAGCAATCAGCCCCAGCATTTT. The chain joins TRBV18 to TRBJ1-5; TRBD1 matches at 7 bases. The CDR3 consists of 13 residues. The V segment lost 10 bases and the J segment 1 base; nucleotides outside the gene matches: 4. Germline V gene sequence: CDR1 KGHSH, CDR2 LQKENI.